Below, 24 T cell receptor delta chains from the same sample are listed, as sequenced in a study of γδ T cells in repeated Plasmodium falciparum infection. TCRdb re-called the multiplex PCR reads with CATT. The table shows 75,000 to 95,000 delta-chain clones, with 0.98% occurring only once. Vgamma9/Vdelta2+ and Vdelta2-negative gammadelta T cells were flow-sorted from PBMC for bulk sequencing. What was sequenced was gamma-delta T cells from blood. These receptors were collected from a pool of human donors (malaria-infected and uninfected, not separated).

This clone occurred a few times. A read error likely explains why the TCRdb protein, taken from a much larger clone, differs from this DNA's translation at residue 23; the protein shown is translated from the DNA. The J gene is TRDJ1, the V gene TRDV1; D might be TRDD3 (7 bases). This CDR3 contains 25 residues. From germline, CDR1 is TSWWSYY and CDR2 QGS. This chain's CDR3 is CALGDRGVWSFPLGQGVPRTDKPIF. CDR3 DNA: TGTGCTCTTGGGGACAGAGGAGTTTGGTCCTTCCCACTGGGGCAAGGGGTTCCACGCACCGATAAACCCATCTTT.

This clone was picked up a small number of times. TCRdb's protein, taken from a much larger clone, differs from this DNA's translation at residues 2 and 5, likely owing to a read error; the protein displayed comes from the DNA. The rearrangement uses TRDV2 and TRDJ1; 10 bases fit TRDD3. CDR1 is GEAIGNYY and CDR2 is EKD in the germline V gene. The CDR3 covers 22 residues. In nucleotides, the CDR3 is TGTTCCTGTGACGCCATTACTGGGGGATTGATAAAGCTACCGAATTACACCGATAAACTCATCTTT. Its protein is CSCDAITGGLIKLPNYTDKLIF.

To note about this clone: With only one base between it and a far larger clone, this is likely a read error. This chain joins TRDV2 and TRDJ1; D call uncertain. In the absence of a J gene in TCRdb, the DNA was matched to germline to assign it here. The V gene's germline CDR1 is GEAIGNYY and CDR2 EKD. The CDR3 is 22 amino acids. The germline V and J ends were trimmed by 5 bases and 0 bases, with 36 bases remaining between them. CDR3 DNA sequence: TGTGCCTGTGCGGCGCGCCGAATATTCTTCAACCGACTCCCCGTTTACACCGATAAACTCATCTTT. This gives the protein CACAARRIFFNRLPVYTDKLIF.

This clone was counted between two and nine times. The protein held in TCRdb is that of a much larger clone and does not match this DNA's translation at residue 16, likely because of a read error; the protein shown is translated from the DNA. The V gene corresponds to TRDV2; no J gene was called; TRDD3, as called in the table, went unchecked against the DNA. The germline CDR1 and CDR2 sequences are GEAIGNYY and EKD. The CDR3 has 18 amino acids. The CDR3 reads CACDTVAGPGGHTDKPIF. CDR3 in DNA: TGTGCCTGTGACACCGTCGCTGGCCCTGGGGGGCACACCGATAAACCCATCTTT.

This clone was counted between two and nine times. The mismatch at residue 8 between this DNA's translation and the TCRdb protein of a much larger clone likely reflects a read error; the protein shown is translated from the DNA. This chain connects TRDV2 to TRDJ1; 9 nucleotides align to TRDD3. With V trimmed by 0 bases and J by 0 bases, 16 bases remained unmatched. The CDR3 runs 20 residues. Germline lookup yields CDR1 GEAIGNYY and CDR2 EKD. The CDR3 region is CACDTVPAGGLGGYTDKLIF. CDR3 bases: TGTGCCTGTGACACCGTCCCTGCTGGGGGATTGGGGGGGTACACCGATAAACTCATCTTT.

This clone was picked up a small number of times. The mismatch at residue 4 between this DNA's translation and the TCRdb protein of a much larger clone likely reflects a read error; the protein shown is translated from the DNA. The chain has TRDV1 and TRDJ1; 8 positions match TRDD3. The J gene was missing in TCRdb and was found by matching the end of the DNA to germline. Germline V gene lookup returns CDR1 TSWWSYY and CDR2 QGS. This CDR3 comprises 18 residues. V lost 8 bases, J lost 5 bases, and 22 bases stayed unmatched. This chain's CDR3 is CALRTLPGGGGWRDKLIF. The CDR3, as DNA: TGTGCTCTTAGGACACTTCCGGGAGGTGGGGGATGGAGGGATAAACTCATCTTT.

This clone was counted between two and nine times. The mismatch at residue 3 between this DNA's translation and the TCRdb protein of a much larger clone likely reflects a read error; the protein shown is translated from the DNA. The genes are TRDV1 and TRDJ1; 12 bases are a match to TRDD3. The J gene, absent from TCRdb, was called here by matching the DNA to germline. The length of the CDR3 is 24 residues. CDR1 is TSWWSYY, CDR2 QGS, per germline. CDR3: CAPGEGGSDSDWGILTPCLDKLIF. CDR3 nucleotide sequence: TGTGCTCCTGGGGAAGGCGGGTCAGATTCCGACTGGGGGATACTCACACCGTGTCTCGATAAACTCATCTTT.

This clone showed up just a few times. This DNA's translation and the protein TCRdb lists, from a much larger clone, do not match at residue 8, likely due to a read error; the protein shown is translated from the DNA. V gene TRDV2 combines with J gene TRDJ1, with a weak D call TRDD3 (5 bases). Because TCRdb records no J gene, it was assigned here through a match of the DNA to germline. V lost 0 bases to trimming and J lost 0 bases, with 13 bases between them. Germline V gene sequence: CDR1 GEAIGNYY, CDR2 EKD. The CDR3 covers 16 residues. The CDR3 sequence is CACDTVGGGYTDKLIF. CDR3 in DNA: TGTGCCTGTGACACCGTCGGGGGGGGGTACACCGATAAACTCATCTTT.

A remark on this clone: The protein in TCRdb stems from a much larger clone and differs at residue 11 from this DNA's translation, likely a read error; here the protein is translated from the DNA. Written as DNA, the CDR3 is TGTGCTCTTGGGGACATAACGCGGTTCCGGGGGTACACCGATAAACTCATCTTT. Translating it yields CALGDITRFRGYTDKLIF. V and J are TRDV1 and TRDJ1, with a weak D call TRDD3 (5 bases). TCRdb is silent on the J gene; assignment here came from matching the DNA to germline. Trimming pared 3 bases from V and 0 bases from J, leaving 20 bases between. Germline V gene sequence: CDR1 TSWWSYY, CDR2 QGS. This CDR3 has 18 amino acids.

Concerning this clone: The protein TCRdb lists belongs to a much larger clone and differs from this DNA's translation at residue 11, which points to a read error; the protein shown is made from the DNA. V and J are TRDV2 and TRDJ1, with TRDD3 matching over 9 bases. The J gene, absent from TCRdb, was called here by matching the DNA to germline. J lost 0 bases, V lost 6 bases, and 31 bases had no gene match. The CDR3 consists of 23 residues. The germline V gene encodes CDR1 GEAIGNYY and CDR2 EKD. CDR3 loop: CACTPPTAFLDWGSSRYTDKLIF. In DNA form, the CDR3 reads TGTGCCTGTACCCCTCCGACAGCTTTTCTAGACTGGGGGAGCTCTCGGTACACCGATAAACTCATCTTT.

The sample holds a few counts of this clone. Translating this DNA gives a protein that differs at residue 18 from the TCRdb one, which belongs to a much larger clone; a read error is likely, and the protein shown is this translation. The J gene is TRDJ1, the V gene TRDV1; 13 bases fit TRDD3. The J gene is not listed in TCRdb, so it was assigned here from a DNA match to germline. This CDR3 is 25 amino acids long. Germline values: CDR1 TSWWSYY, CDR2 QGS. J lost 2 bases, V lost 1 base, and 28 bases had no gene match. The CDR3 loop reads CALGEQSFLLEYWGIRREGTDKLIF. Written as DNA, the CDR3 is TGTGCTCTTGGGGAACAGAGCTTCCTACTAGAGTACTGGGGGATACGCAGGGAGGGTACCGATAAACTCATCTTT.

The sample holds a few counts of this clone. TCRdb pairs this DNA with a much larger clone's protein that differs at residue 13, likely a read error; the protein shown was translated from the DNA. V gene TRDV1 combines with J gene TRDJ1; 10 bases fit TRDD3. V gave up 3 bases and J gave up 0 bases; unmatched junction bases: 31. The germline V gene has CDR1 TSWWSYY and CDR2 QGS. This CDR3 region has 25 residues. The CDR3 protein is CALGDHWPSRRNFGGYKWYTDKLIF. As DNA, the CDR3 is TGTGCTCTTGGGGACCACTGGCCTTCCAGACGCAACTTTGGGGGATACAAGTGGTACACCGATAAACTCATCTTT.

On this clone itself: A read error likely explains why the TCRdb protein, taken from a much larger clone, differs from this DNA's translation at residue 12; the protein shown is translated from the DNA. The CDR3 DNA is TGTGCTCTTGGGGAACTCAAGGTACCTACTGGGAATAAGCCCGGGGACACCGATAAACTCATCTTT. Residues: CALGELKVPTGNKPGDTDKLIF. The V and J genes are TRDV1 and TRDJ1, with D perhaps matching TRDD3 (6 bases). The germline V gene encodes CDR1 TSWWSYY and CDR2 QGS. Trimming removed 0 bases from V and 0 bases from J, with 29 bases in between. The CDR3 runs 22 residues.

This clone has a handful of counts. TCRdb shows a much larger clone's protein in place of this DNA's translation, and the two differ at residue 11, likely through a read error; the protein shown is translated from the DNA. The chain links TRDV1 to TRDJ1; possibly TRDD2 for D (5 bases). V was clipped by 7 bases and J by 0 bases, with 30 bases between them. CDR3 size: 20 residues. The germline V gene encodes CDR1 TSWWSYY and CDR2 QGS. CDR3 sequence (DNA): TGTGCTCTTGTGTTTCCTGATTTAGTGGGTGCTCCTCTATACACCGATAAACTCATCTTT. Protein sequence: CALVFPDLVGAPLYTDKLIF.

About this clone itself: TCRdb shows a much larger clone's protein in place of this DNA's translation, and the two differ at residue 17, likely through a read error; the protein shown is translated from the DNA. The chain is built from TRDV2 and TRDJ3, with 10 bases lining up with TRDD3. The J gene was not available in TCRdb and was assigned here by matching the DNA to germline segments. The germline gives CDR1 GEAIGNYY, CDR2 EKD. The CDR3 has 22 residues. CDR3 protein: CACDREFGGGYPSSWDARQMFF. In DNA form, the CDR3 reads TGTGCCTGTGACAGAGAGTTTGGTGGGGGATACCCAAGCTCCTGGGACGCCCGACAGATGTTTTTC.

This clone occurred a few times. A far larger clone is just one base off, so this is likely a read error. The chain has TRDV2 and TRDJ1; 10 bases match TRDD3. TCRdb supplies no J gene; here it was assigned by aligning the nucleotide sequence to germline. CDR3 size: 19 residues. Germline CDR1 GEAIGNYY, CDR2 EKD. DNA for the CDR3: TGTGCCTGCGACACCGTACTGGGGGATCCACGCAAGGGCACCGATAAACTCATCTTT. Its translation is CACDTVLGDPRKGTDKLIF.

In the case of this clone: The protein in TCRdb stems from a much larger clone and differs at residue 13 from this DNA's translation, likely a read error; here the protein is translated from the DNA. The gene calls are TRDV1 and TRDJ1, with 7 bases identical to TRDD3. The J gene comes from matching the DNA to germline here; TCRdb lacks it. The CDR3 is 19 residues long. Trimming removed 2 bases from V and 1 base from J; junction bases left unmatched: 16. CDR1 and CDR2 from the germline V gene are TSWWSYY and QGS. CDR3 protein: CALGEWWGLGAPCTDKLIF. The CDR3 nucleotides are TGTGCTCTTGGGGAATGGTGGGGGCTGGGGGCCCCGTGCACCGATAAACTCATCTTT.

This clone was counted a few times. This likely traces to a read error, being one base from a far larger clone. The identical CDR3 is also encoded by other nucleotide sequences in the sample. This chain uses TRDV2 with TRDJ1, with a weak D call TRDD3 (6 bases). The J gene was not available in TCRdb and was assigned here by matching the DNA to germline segments. The germline V gene encodes CDR1 GEAIGNYY and CDR2 EKD. The CDR3 contains 16 residues. Deletions cut 4 bases from V and 1 base from J, with 18 bases between. The CDR3 nucleotides read TGTGCCTGTGATCGACTGGGAGATACTCGCACCGATAAACTCATCTTT. It translates to CACDRLGDTRTDKLIF.

This clone was found many times. A read error likely explains why the TCRdb protein, taken from a much larger clone, differs from this DNA's translation at residue 8; the protein shown is translated from the DNA. The rearrangement joins TRDV2 to TRDJ1; no clear D. CDR3 length: 20 amino acids. Trimming left V 0 bases short and J 4 bases short, with 29 bases between. CDR1 and CDR2 from the germline V gene are GEAIGNYY and EKD. CDR3 loop: CACDTILTSPQNYYGDKLIF. CDR3 bases: TGTGCCTGTGACACCATCCTGACCAGCCCCCAAAACTACTACGGCGATAAACTCATCTTT.

In its sample, this clone was seen a few times. TCRdb's entry gives the protein of a much larger clone, which mismatches this DNA's translation at residue 14, likely from a read error; the protein reported here is translated from the DNA. The V gene is listed as TRDV1; no J gene was called. Looked up from germline, CDR1 is TSWWSYY and CDR2 is QGS. This CDR3 spans 16 amino acids. CDR3 bases: TGTGCTCTTCTAAAGGGGTGGCCTTCGGGAACCGATAAACCCATCTTT. It specifies CALLKGWPSGTDKPIF.

Notes on this clone: TCRdb attributes to this sequence the protein of a much larger clone, which differs from the DNA translation at residue 3; a read error is likely, and the protein displayed is translated from the DNA. This chain joins TRDV1 and TRDJ1, with 7 bases matching TRDD3. TCRdb gives no J gene; it was assigned here by matching the DNA to germline. Germline V lookup: CDR1 TSWWSYY, CDR2 QGS. The CDR3 is made up of 20 amino acids. CDR3 sequence (DNA): TGTGCTCCTGGGGAAGAGGGAATCTCCAGCAGGGGGATTATGACCGATAAACTCATCTTT. Protein sequence: CAPGEEGISSRGIMTDKLIF.

This clone was picked up many times. A far more abundant clone sits one base away, making this likely a read error. Additional DNA sequences in this sample encode the identical CDR3. The chain uses TRDV2 and TRDJ1; 9 bases are a match to TRDD3. The J gene is absent in TCRdb and was assigned here via DNA matching to germline. The CDR3 length is 18 residues. CDR1 is GEAIGNYY, CDR2 EKD, per germline. The V gene end was trimmed by 0 bases and the J gene end by 2 bases; junction bases not matched to a gene: 12. CDR3 nucleotides: TGTGCCTGTGACACCTTGTTACTGGGGGACACGAAGACCGATAAACTCATCTTT. This gives the protein CACDTLLLGDTKTDKLIF.

A few counts support this clone. This DNA translates differently at residue 9 from the TCRdb protein, which is that of a much larger clone; a read error is likely, and the protein shown is the DNA's own translation. The chain employs TRDV1 and TRDJ1; 12 bases align to TRDD3. This CDR3 has 20 amino acids. CDR1 and CDR2 from the germline V gene are TSWWSYY and QGS. Trimming took 1 base from V and 2 from J; bases not matched to a gene: 14. The CDR3 region is CALGERITASGGYVTDKLIF. CDR3 sequence (DNA): TGTGCTCTTGGGGAACGCATCACAGCATCTGGGGGATACGTAACCGATAAACTCATCTTT.

This clone was counted only a few times. The protein held in TCRdb is that of a much larger clone and does not match this DNA's translation at residue 6, likely because of a read error; the protein shown is translated from the DNA. V gene TRDV2 combines with J gene TRDJ1; D ambiguous. The J gene is not listed in TCRdb, so it was assigned here from a DNA match to germline. Trimming stripped 3 bases from V and 4 bases from J, with 26 bases between. This CDR3 region has 18 residues. The V gene's germline CDR1 is GEAIGNYY and CDR2 EKD. CDR3 amino acids: CACDSPRSRPASDDKLIF. CDR3 DNA sequence: TGTGCCTGTGACTCCCCTCGCTCCAGACCCGCTTCGGACGATAAACTCATCTTT.